The entry below describes one TCR beta chain. Its target is unknown. The sample originates from a study of human thymus T cells. The CDR3 totals 16 residues. V lost 0 bases to trimming and J lost 0 bases, with 10 bases between them. CDR1 is MRHNA and CDR2 is SNTAGT in the germline V gene. TCRdb's copy holds only in-frame clones and misses some; the assay was immunoSEQ multiplex PCR. The sample has about 78,000 clones; roughly 97% are singletons. Study results and limitations: Thymic as well as blood repertoires seemed to favor certain V and J genes unevenly.

Resections that were taken during corrective heart surgery supplied the thymus tissue. Sample: thymus tissue. This sequence was found in a boy under three years old with a congenital heart defect but otherwise immunologically healthy. The V call is TRBV6-4, the J call TRBJ2-3; D not resolved. The CDR3 sequence: CASSDSRYPSTDTQYF. CDR3 sequence (DNA): TGTGCCAGCAGTGACTCAAGGTACCCTAGCACAGATACGCAGTATTTT.